A selection of T cell receptor beta chains follows, all from one sample in a study of identical twins. In TCRdb, the 5' RACE reads were re-called with MiXCR into one record per CDR3 protein. Found here are about 500,000 distinct CDR3 sequences, more than 13% of them singletons; the top ten hold approximately 0.98%. This same sample was also part of a study on yellow fever vaccine responses in identical twins.

The material sequenced was CD4+ T cells sorted from blood. The receptors stem from a woman aged 18-29 years in good health. Each CDR3 is given with its conserved first and last residue. The D gene is left open where the match is weak. Size values are once, few and many counts, or a class for expanded clones, and some rows have none.

.	TRBV15	TRBJ1-2	many	CATSRANREVYGYTF	TGTGCCACCAGCAGGGCAAACAGGGAAGTTTATGGCTACACCTTC
.	TRBV5-4	TRBJ2-3	few	CASSLGTVGYTQYF	TGTGCCAGCAGCTTGGGGACAGTAGGTTATACGCAGTATTTT
.	TRBV12-3/TRBV12-4	TRBJ2-3	.	CASSSDGQKTDTQYF	TGTGCCAGCAGTTCGGACGGTCAAAAAACAGATACGCAGTATTTT
.	TRBV5-6	TRBJ1-1	many	CASSFQNTEAFF	TGTGCCAGCAGCTTCCAGAACACTGAAGCTTTCTTT
.	TRBV7-8	TRBJ2-5	.	CASSPPNKIETQYF	TGTGCCAGCAGCCCCCCTAATAAGATAGAGACCCAGTACTTC
.	TRBV12-3/TRBV12-4	TRBJ2-3	few	CASIQGGGVYDTQYF	TGTGCCAGCATCCAGGGGGGGGGAGTCTACGATACGCAGTATTTT
.	TRBV20-1	TRBJ2-3	few	CSARKASDTQYF	TGCAGTGCTAGAAAGGCGTCAGATACGCAGTATTTT
TRBD2	TRBV2	TRBJ2-1	.	CASSGSGGAYNEQFF	TGTGCCAGCAGCGGTAGCGGGGGGGCCTACAATGAGCAGTTCTTC
TRBD2	TRBV29-1	TRBJ2-1	few	CSVGRGAYNEQFF	TGCAGCGTTGGGCGGGGGGCCTACAATGAGCAGTTCTTC
.	TRBV19	TRBJ2-1	.	CASSEPGLGYEQFF	TGTGCCAGTAGTGAACCGGGACTGGGGTATGAGCAGTTCTTC
.	TRBV28	TRBJ2-3	few	CASIGERSDTQYF	TGTGCCAGCATCGGGGAAAGATCAGATACGCAGTATTTT
.	TRBV2	TRBJ2-5	many	CASSDRVGRRETQYF	TGTGCCAGCAGTGACAGGGTGGGCCGAAGAGAGACCCAGTACTTC
.	TRBV7-3	TRBJ2-5	.	CASSLSRAETQYF	TGTGCCAGCAGCTTAAGTCGGGCCGAGACCCAGTACTTC
.	TRBV20-1	TRBJ2-2	few	CSARDLRGGAGELFF	TGCAGTGCTAGAGATCTTCGGGGTGGGGCCGGGGAGCTGTTTTTT
.	TRBV6-5	TRBJ2-7	.	CASSYYGASYEQYF	TGTGCCAGCAGTTACTATGGGGCGAGCTACGAGCAGTACTTC
.	TRBV6-6	TRBJ2-3	many	CASSKQGLDTQYF	TGTGCCAGCAGTAAACAGGGATTAGATACGCAGTATTTT
.	TRBV27	TRBJ2-1	few	CASSLGLPGGEQFF	TGTGCCAGCAGTTTGGGACTCCCCGGGGGTGAGCAGTTCTTC
.	TRBV29-1	TRBJ2-4	many	CSVWGGLGKNIQYF	TGCAGCGTTTGGGGGGGCCTCGGCAAAAACATTCAGTACTTC
.	TRBV7-3	TRBJ1-1	few	CASSFQEDTEAFF	TGTGCCAGCAGCTTTCAGGAGGACACTGAAGCTTTCTTT
.	TRBV20-1	TRBJ2-3	.	CSARDLGVYTTDTQYF	TGCAGTGCTAGAGATCTAGGGGTTTACACCACAGATACGCAGTATTTT
TRBD2	TRBV6-5	TRBJ2-2	few	CASIRTSGRMGTGELFF	TGTGCCAGCATTAGGACTAGCGGGAGAATGGGAACCGGGGAGCTGTTTTTT
TRBD2	TRBV14	TRBJ2-1	many	CASSHRGGGAIEQFF	TGTGCCAGCAGCCACCGGGGCGGGGGGGCGATTGAGCAGTTCTTC
TRBD1	TRBV9	TRBJ2-1	few	CASSIDRGSYNEQFF	TGTGCCAGCAGCATAGACAGGGGCTCCTACAATGAGCAGTTCTTC
.	TRBV28	TRBJ2-1	.	CASRAGISYEQFF	TGTGCCAGCAGGGCAGGGATCAGCTATGAGCAGTTCTTC
.	TRBV7-8	TRBJ2-2	many	CASSIALNTGELFF	TGTGCCAGCAGTATAGCTCTGAACACCGGGGAGCTGTTTTTT
TRBD1	TRBV3-1	TRBJ2-4	many	CASSYDRGSENIQYF	TGTGCCAGCAGCTACGACAGGGGGAGTGAAAACATTCAGTACTTC
TRBD2	TRBV7-2	TRBJ2-3	.	CASSRQLTSGGTDTQYF	TGTGCCAGCAGCCGCCAGCTAACTAGCGGGGGGACAGATACGCAGTATTTT
TRBD2	TRBV4-2	TRBJ2-1	many	CASSQDLAGGLYNEQFF	TGTGCCAGCAGCCAAGATCTGGCGGGGGGGCTTTACAATGAGCAGTTCTTC
TRBD2	TRBV6-5	TRBJ2-7	few	CASSYSNLAGSYEQYF	TGTGCCAGCAGTTACTCGAACCTAGCGGGGTCCTACGAGCAGTACTTC
.	TRBV5-1	TRBJ1-1	.	CASSLQAENTEAFF	TGCGCCAGCAGCTTGCAGGCAGAGAACACTGAAGCTTTCTTT
TRBD2	TRBV5-1	TRBJ2-2	many	CASSLESPSGGNTGELFF	TGCGCCAGCAGCTTGGAATCGCCTAGCGGAGGCAACACCGGGGAGCTGTTTTTT
.	TRBV5-1	TRBJ2-5	.	CASSLGPAPSYQETQYF	TGCGCCAGCAGCTTGGGCCCAGCGCCGTCGTACCAAGAGACCCAGTACTTC
TRBD2	TRBV6-5	TRBJ2-3	.	CASSYQRLAGGHTDTQYF	TGTGCCAGCAGTTACCAAAGACTAGCGGGGGGGCACACAGATACGCAGTATTTT
.	TRBV11-2	TRBJ2-7	.	CASSFQSGTYEQYF	TGTGCCAGCAGCTTTCAAAGCGGCACCTACGAGCAGTACTTC
TRBD1	TRBV7-9	TRBJ2-2	few	CASSHGQGAVAGELFF	TGTGCCAGCAGCCATGGACAGGGGGCTGTGGCCGGGGAGCTGTTTTTT
.	TRBV5-1	TRBJ1-4	many	CASSFRGLGEKLFF	TGCGCCAGCAGCTTCAGGGGTCTGGGTGAAAAACTGTTTTTT
.	TRBV14	TRBJ2-7	.	CASSPLGSYEQYF	TGTGCCAGCAGCCCACTTGGGTCCTACGAGCAGTACTTC
TRBD2	TRBV7-8	TRBJ2-7	.	CASSLARGIYEQYF	TGTGCCAGCAGCTTAGCGCGGGGGATCTACGAGCAGTACTTC
.	TRBV7-2	TRBJ2-3	.	CASSLGVAGTDTQYF	TGTGCCAGCAGCTTAGGAGTAGCAGGAACAGATACGCAGTATTTT
TRBD2	TRBV3-1	TRBJ2-3	few	CASSPSGKENTQYF	TGTGCCAGCAGCCCTAGCGGGAAGGAAAATACGCAGTATTTT
TRBD1	TRBV12-3/TRBV12-4	TRBJ2-7	few	CASSLVQGAVEQYF	TGTGCCAGCAGTTTAGTACAGGGGGCGGTCGAGCAGTACTTC
.	TRBV5-1	TRBJ2-3	.	CASSLEPSDTQYF	TGCGCCAGCAGCTTGGAGCCCTCAGATACGCAGTATTTT